This T cell receptor (beta chain) was identified in a study of Graves' ophthalmopathy and Graves' hyperthyroidism. The CDR3 runs to 12 residues. Trimming took off 0 bases at V and 11 bases at J, with 6 bases between the two ends. CDR1 and CDR2 (germline): SGHRS, YFSETQ. There are a few counts of this clonotype. The TCR beta CDR3 regions underwent amplification from RNA transcripts. The authors performed first-round RT-PCR with HTBI primers and then a second-round multiplex PCR. MiXCR, run by TCRdb on the multiplex PCR reads, gives a single entry per CDR3 protein. The data hold around 50,000 distinct CDR3 sequences, with around 45% observed a single time.

The sequencing sample was made of peripheral blood. The rearrangement uses TRBV5-1 and TRBJ1-6; D ambiguous. The sequence derives from an adult man with Graves' ophthalmopathy. In DNA form, the CDR3 reads TGCGCCAGCAGCTTGGGGTGGCCACCCCTCCACTTT. It is translated as CASSLGWPPLHF.